This record looks at one TCR beta chain sequence and its context. Its antigen is unidentified. The sample is drawn from a study of CD8+CD57+ T cells in acquired aplastic anemia. Across the whole study: Sorted cells (CD4+ and CD8+) yielded DNA amounts that averaged about 2.9 ug. CD4+ cells from healthy donors averaged about 9.8 million reads.

Whole-study findings and limits: Shared by patients and controls, around 27 CD8+ CDR3s were abundant in patients. The CD8+ Simpson's diversity of patients and controls was not significantly different.

CDR3 and TCR beta VDJ profiling relied on a genomic DNA template. Using its own MiXCR run on the reads, TCRdb lists one record per CDR3 protein. Of about 160,000 distinct CDR3 sequences in the sample, 35% to 55% were seen once. What was sequenced was sorted CD4+, CD8+, or CD8+CD57+ T cells (not recorded which) from PBMCs. This TCR was sampled from a human donor in good health.

The CDR3 loop is CASCMDRNYGYTF. For the CDR3, the DNA is TGTGCCAGCTGTATGGATCGAAACTATGGCTACACCTTC. The chain carries TRBV19 and TRBJ1-2; D gene ambiguous. V was trimmed by 9 bases and J by 2 bases, leaving 13 bases between them. The CDR3 is 13 amino acids. CDR1 is LNHDA, CDR2 SQIVND, per germline (reference sequence).